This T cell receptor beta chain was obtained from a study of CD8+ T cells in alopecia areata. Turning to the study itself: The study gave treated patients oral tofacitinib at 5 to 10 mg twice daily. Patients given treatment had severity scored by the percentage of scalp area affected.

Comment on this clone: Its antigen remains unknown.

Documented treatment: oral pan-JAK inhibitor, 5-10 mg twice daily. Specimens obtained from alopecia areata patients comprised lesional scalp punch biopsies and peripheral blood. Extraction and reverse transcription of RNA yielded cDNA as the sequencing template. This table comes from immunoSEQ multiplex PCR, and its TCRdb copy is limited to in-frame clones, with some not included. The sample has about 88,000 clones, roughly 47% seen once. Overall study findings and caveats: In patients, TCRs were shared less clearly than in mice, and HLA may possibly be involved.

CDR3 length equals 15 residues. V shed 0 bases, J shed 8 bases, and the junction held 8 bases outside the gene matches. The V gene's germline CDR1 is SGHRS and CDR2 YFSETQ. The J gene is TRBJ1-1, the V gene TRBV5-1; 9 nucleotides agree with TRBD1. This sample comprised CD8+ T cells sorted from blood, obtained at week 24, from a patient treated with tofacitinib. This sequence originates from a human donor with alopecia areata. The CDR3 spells CASSLEGQGPREAFF. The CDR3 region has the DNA TGCGCCAGCAGCTTGGAGGGACAGGGCCCCCGAGAAGCTTTCTTT.